This T cell receptor beta chain was captured by sequencing in a study of shared clonotypes between healthy human individuals. The naive CD8 subset, CD45RO-negative cells positively selected for CCR7, excluded terminally differentiated effector memory CD45RA+ cells. The V gene lost 6 bases and the J gene lost 2 bases, with 11 bases spanning the gap. The CDR3 runs to 14 residues. The germline V gene has CDR1 SGHAT and CDR2 FQNNGV. Assay: immunoSEQ multiplex PCR; the TCRdb copy retains only in-frame clones and omits some. The table includes hundreds of thousands of clones, roughly 98% detected once. Sequencing was done on a sample of naive CD8+ T cells sorted from blood. The origin of this receptor is a man under 40 in good health. V and J are TRBV11-2 and TRBJ2-1; possible D gene TRBD2, 5 bases. CDR3 nucleotides: TGTGCCAGCAGGAGAGGCGGGCCCTACAATGAGCAGTTCTTC. Translating gives CASRRGGPYNEQFF.